Listed below are T cell receptor beta chains from one sample, sequenced in a study of identical twins. From the 5' RACE reads, TCRdb called clonotypes with MiXCR, one entry per CDR3 protein. The sample records 400,000 to 650,000 distinct CDR3 sequences, approximately 22% being singletons. This sample also belongs to another study, concerning T cells expressing NK-cell markers.

Material: CD4+ T cells sorted from blood. The source of these receptors is a woman aged 18-29 years in good health. Each CDR3 is given with its conserved first and last residue. A D gene is named only where the DNA matches it firmly. Rows give clone size only sometimes, using once, few, many, or a class for an expanded clone.

D	V	size	J	CDR3	DNA
TRBD1	TRBV28	NA	TRBJ1-5	CASRTTGGGNQPQHF	TGTGCCAGCAGGACGACAGGGGGGGGCAATCAGCCCCAGCATTTT
NA	TRBV29-1	many	TRBJ2-7	CSVGQSYEQYF	TGCAGCGTAGGACAATCCTACGAGCAGTACTTC
NA	TRBV28	NA	TRBJ2-7	CANGAGKSYEQYF	TGTGCCAACGGGGCAGGGAAGTCCTACGAGCAGTACTTC
TRBD1	TRBV20-1	NA	TRBJ2-2	CSALDRGNTGELFF	TGCAGTGCTCTGGACAGGGGTAACACCGGGGAGCTGTTTTTT
NA	TRBV20-1	many	TRBJ2-3	CSARAGGVVDTQYF	TGCAGTGCTAGAGCGGGGGGCGTTGTAGATACGCAGTATTTT
TRBD1	TRBV6-2/TRBV6-3	once	TRBJ2-7	CASSQRQGQSSYEQYF	TGTGCCAGCAGCCAAAGACAGGGGCAGAGCTCCTACGAGCAGTACTTC
NA	TRBV12-3/TRBV12-4	many	TRBJ2-5	CASSLSKGGGETQYF	TGTGCCAGCAGTTTAAGTAAGGGGGGCGGAGAGACCCAGTACTTC
NA	TRBV20-1	NA	TRBJ2-7	CSARRQASYEQYF	TGCAGTGCTAGAAGACAGGCATCCTACGAGCAGTACTTC
NA	TRBV7-2	NA	TRBJ2-7	CASSGLEKEYF	TGTGCCAGCAGCGGCCTAGAGAAGGAGTACTTC
NA	TRBV7-2	few	TRBJ2-2	CASTRRGRGTGELFF	TGTGCCAGCACCCGTCGGGGGAGAGGCACCGGGGAGCTGTTTTTT
NA	TRBV18	NA	TRBJ2-6	CASSPSTIGANVLTF	TGTGCCAGCTCACCCAGCACTATAGGGGCCAACGTCCTGACTTTC
TRBD2	TRBV20-1	NA	TRBJ2-7	CSAPPPGTIYEQYF	TGCAGTGCTCCCCCCCCAGGGACTATTTACGAGCAGTACTTC
NA	TRBV10-1	few	TRBJ2-1	CASSERGGSSYNEQFF	TGCGCCAGCAGTGAACGAGGGGGTAGCTCCTACAATGAGCAGTTCTTC
TRBD2	TRBV5-1	NA	TRBJ2-5	CASSLSGAKETQYF	TGCGCCAGCAGCTTGAGCGGGGCCAAAGAGACCCAGTACTTC
TRBD2	TRBV5-1	many	TRBJ2-3	CASSSLADRTDTQYF	TGCGCCAGCAGCTCACTAGCGGACCGCACAGATACGCAGTATTTT
TRBD2	TRBV7-9	NA	TRBJ2-3	CASSLVSGGALDTQYF	TGTGCCAGCAGCTTAGTTAGCGGGGGGGCCCTAGATACGCAGTATTTT
NA	TRBV20-1	NA	TRBJ2-7	CSATTRGVGPNEQYF	TGCAGTGCCACCACCAGAGGGGTGGGTCCGAACGAGCAGTACTTC
NA	TRBV12-3/TRBV12-4	NA	TRBJ2-1	CASSLFRDFNEQFF	TGTGCCAGCAGTCTCTTCCGGGACTTCAATGAGCAGTTCTTC
TRBD2	TRBV7-2	few	TRBJ2-5	CASSWRLAEETQYF	TGTGCCAGCAGCTGGAGACTAGCGGAAGAGACCCAGTACTTC
NA	TRBV12-3/TRBV12-4	NA	TRBJ1-5	CASSSNGESNQPQHF	TGTGCCAGCAGCTCCAACGGGGAGAGCAATCAGCCCCAGCATTTT
TRBD2	TRBV5-1	NA	TRBJ2-7	CASSLSAGGPVQYF	TGCGCCAGCAGCCTTTCGGCGGGAGGGCCCGTGCAGTACTTC
NA	TRBV7-9	NA	TRBJ1-4	CASSLEEANEKLFF	TGTGCCAGCAGCTTAGAAGAAGCTAATGAAAAACTGTTTTTT
TRBD1	TRBV5-6	NA	TRBJ2-1	CASSSPGQNYNEQFF	TGTGCCAGCAGTTCGCCGGGACAGAATTACAATGAGCAGTTCTTC
NA	TRBV20-1	NA	TRBJ2-7	CSAHYVVNVQYF	TGCAGTGCTCACTACGTAGTAAATGTGCAGTACTTC
NA	TRBV27	once	TRBJ1-1	CASGVRRDTEAFF	TGTGCCAGCGGGGTCCGGAGGGACACTGAAGCTTTCTTT
TRBD2	TRBV4-3	few	TRBJ2-1	CASSPLGSGSGDEQFF	TGCGCCAGCAGCCCCCTGGGTAGCGGGAGCGGAGATGAGCAGTTCTTC
TRBD2	TRBV5-1	NA	TRBJ2-1	CASSFGLAGNNEQFF	TGCGCCAGCAGCTTCGGACTAGCGGGTAACAATGAGCAGTTCTTC
NA	TRBV3-1	many	TRBJ1-4	CASSRNRNEKLFF	TGTGCCAGCAGCCGGAACAGGAATGAAAAACTGTTTTTT
NA	TRBV10-1	few	TRBJ2-1	CASSERARGNEQFF	TGCGCCAGCAGTGAGAGGGCGAGGGGGAATGAGCAGTTCTTC
NA	TRBV28	NA	TRBJ1-2	CASSLFGLPDGYTF	TGTGCCAGCAGTTTATTCGGTTTGCCGGATGGCTACACCTTC
NA	TRBV2	NA	TRBJ1-1	CASSALIMNTEAFF	TGTGCCAGCAGTGCCCTCATCATGAACACTGAAGCTTTCTTT
NA	TRBV6-1	few	TRBJ2-3	CASTGLTSTDTQYF	TGTGCCAGCACAGGACTCACTAGCACAGATACGCAGTATTTT
NA	TRBV20-1	few	TRBJ2-1	CSARVSGGAENYNEQFF	TGCAGTGCTAGAGTGTCCGGTGGGGCGGAAAATTACAATGAGCAGTTCTTC
NA	TRBV7-2	NA	TRBJ2-2	CASSPASGELFF	TGTGCCAGCAGCCCCGCCAGCGGGGAGCTGTTTTTT
NA	TRBV5-1	once	TRBJ2-5	CASSSQGIGETQYF	TGCGCCAGCAGCAGTCAGGGGATTGGGGAGACCCAGTACTTC
TRBD2	TRBV7-2	few	TRBJ2-5	CASSLQLAGDQETQYF	TGTGCCAGCAGCCTACAACTAGCGGGGGACCAAGAGACCCAGTACTTC
TRBD1	TRBV7-8	NA	TRBJ1-5	CASSGSNRGPGQPQHF	TGTGCCAGCAGCGGATCGAACAGGGGGCCGGGGCAGCCCCAGCATTTT
NA	TRBV7-2	NA	TRBJ2-1	CASGQSSGHNEQFF	TGTGCCAGCGGACAGTCTAGCGGACACAATGAGCAGTTCTTC
NA	TRBV25-1	NA	TRBJ2-7	CASSEEDKTYEQYF	TGTGCCAGCAGTGAGGAAGACAAGACCTACGAGCAGTACTTC
TRBD2	TRBV5-1	NA	TRBJ2-3	CASSLHGGTSGGTDTQYF	TGCGCCAGCAGCTTGCACGGCGGGACTAGCGGGGGCACAGATACGCAGTATTTT
NA	TRBV29-1	many	TRBJ2-2	CSVGQGLYTGELFF	TGCAGCGTTGGACAAGGGTTGTACACCGGGGAGCTGTTTTTT
NA	TRBV27	NA	TRBJ1-1	CASSFRGRESEAFF	TGTGCCAGCAGTTTTCGGGGCCGCGAATCTGAAGCTTTCTTT
NA	TRBV5-1	NA	TRBJ2-1	CASSLGKNNEQFF	TGCGCCAGCAGCTTGGGCAAGAACAATGAGCAGTTCTTC
NA	TRBV30	once	TRBJ2-3	CAWRRGDTQYF	TGTGCCTGGAGGCGAGGGGATACGCAGTATTTT
NA	TRBV6-1	NA	TRBJ2-5	CASSRSQAYETQYF	TGTGCCAGCAGCCGGTCCCAGGCGTATGAGACCCAGTACTTC
NA	TRBV5-1	many	TRBJ2-4	CASSLAEGAKNIQYF	TGCGCCAGCAGCTTGGCCGAAGGGGCCAAAAACATTCAGTACTTC
TRBD1	TRBV20-1	few	TRBJ2-3	CSASGTGSTDTQYF	TGCAGTGCTAGCGGGACAGGAAGCACAGATACGCAGTATTTT